This T cell receptor beta chain was sequenced during a study of blood T cell repertoires in COVID-19. V lost 3 bases to trimming and J lost 5 bases, with 14 bases between them. The germline V gene encodes CDR1 KGHSH and CDR2 LQKENI. This CDR3 spans 14 amino acids. Per the original data handling: For nucleated cells, counts were estimated from reference gene primer amplification. Sequencing used immunoSEQ multiplex PCR; TCRdb keeps in-frame clones, though not all of them. The V and J calls and clone size were taken over from that table, and D and trimming were inferred from the DNA. The sample consists of hundreds of thousands of clones, around 90% of them appearing once.

The V gene is TRBV18, the J gene TRBJ2-7; tentative D call: TRBD1 (5 bases). The TCR sequence derives from a man aged 55-75 years who had recovered from COVID-19. Sequenced: peripheral blood. The CDR3 reads CASSPGRVWNEQYF. CDR3 in DNA: TGTGCCAGCTCACCGGGCAGGGTCTGGAACGAGCAGTACTTC.